This T cell receptor (beta chain) was sequenced in a study of identical twins. Points from the study as a whole: The models systematically underestimated how much out-of-frame TCR alpha was shared in monozygotic twins. A lower insertion count was a feature of abundant cord blood beta clonotypes, with no such feature in memory repertoires.

Of note for this clonotype: Its antigen is unidentified.

TCRdb reanalysed the 5' RACE reads using MiXCR and keeps one entry per CDR3 protein. The table lists about 520,000 distinct CDR3 sequences, under 25% of them singletons, with around 0.9% in the top ten. This sample also appeared in a second study, on T cells expressing NK-cell markers. As reported in that work: A handful of donors likewise had their CD3+CD56-NKG2C+ fraction led by these clonotypes.

The sample consisted of CD4+ T cells sorted from blood. This TCR was recovered from a young woman in good health.

The chain's CDR3 is CASRRTGTGTHEQYF. CDR3 nucleotides: TGCGCCAGCAGGCGTACCGGGACAGGGACCCACGAGCAGTACTTC. The rearrangement links TRBV5-1 to TRBJ2-7; 9 bases line up with TRBD1. This CDR3 contains 15 residues. Germline CDR1 and CDR2: SGHRS and YFSETQ. V gave up 5 bases and J gave up 5 bases; unmatched junction bases: 11.